This T cell receptor (beta chain) was identified in a study of OX40 agonist ivuxolimab in advanced cancers. Germline V CDR1 and CDR2: LNHDA, SQIVND (reference sequence). V lost 5 bases and J lost 2, with 13 bases in between. CDR3 size: 14 residues. Clones were sequenced by immunoSEQ multiplex PCR, and TCRdb holds only the in-frame ones, with some missing. This sample has about 76,000 clones, with just under 85% found just once. This rearrangement joins TRBV19 to TRBJ2-7; D remains ambiguous. This clonotype was sampled from an adult with an advanced solid tumor such as melanoma, head and neck, liver or kidney cancer. Sequenced material: CD4+ or CD8+ T cells sorted from blood, taken in a trial of the OX40 agonist ivuxolimab. CDR3 sequence: CASSQTTTTYEQYF. In DNA form, the CDR3 reads TGTGCCAGTAGTCAAACGACCACAACCTACGAGCAGTACTTC.